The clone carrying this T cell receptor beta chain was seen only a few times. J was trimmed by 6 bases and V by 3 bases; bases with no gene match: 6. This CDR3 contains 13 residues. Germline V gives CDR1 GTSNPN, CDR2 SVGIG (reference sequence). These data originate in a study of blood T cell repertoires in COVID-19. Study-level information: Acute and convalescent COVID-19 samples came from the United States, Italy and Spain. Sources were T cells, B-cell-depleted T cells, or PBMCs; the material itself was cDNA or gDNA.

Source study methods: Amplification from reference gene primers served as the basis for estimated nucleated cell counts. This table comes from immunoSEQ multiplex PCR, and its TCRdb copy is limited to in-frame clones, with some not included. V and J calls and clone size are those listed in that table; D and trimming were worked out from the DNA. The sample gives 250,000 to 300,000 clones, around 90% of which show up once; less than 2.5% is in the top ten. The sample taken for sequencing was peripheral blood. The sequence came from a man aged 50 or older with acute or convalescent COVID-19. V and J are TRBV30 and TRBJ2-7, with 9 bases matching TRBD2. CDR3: CAWSAGLAIEQYF. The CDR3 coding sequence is TGTGCCTGGAGCGCCGGACTAGCGATCGAGCAGTACTTC. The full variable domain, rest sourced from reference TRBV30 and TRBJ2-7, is SQTIHQWPATLVQPVGSPLSLECTVEGTSNPNLYWYRQAAGRGLQLLFYSVGIGQISSEVPQNLSASRPQDRQFILSSKKLLLSDSGFYLCAWSAGLAIEQYFGPGTRLTVT.